A selection of T cell receptor beta chains follows, all from one sample in a study of regulatory T cells in long-lasting Graves disease. TCRdb passed the multiplex PCR reads through MiXCR, listing each CDR3 protein once. The sample shows around 510,000 distinct CDR3 sequences, less than 25% of them seen only once. Sample: peripheral blood mononuclear cells (PBMCs), taken when the disease was refractory, from a patient treated with antithyroid drugs. The receptors were sampled from a female donor with Graves disease. CDR3s include the opening cysteine and the closing phenylalanine or tryptophan. A D gene is named only where the DNA matches it firmly. Not all rows give a size; the values are once, few, many and, for expanded clones, a class.

>TRBJ2-3|TRBV7-2|.|.
CASSLALRDTQYF
TGTGCCAGCAGCTTAGCGCTAAGGGATACGCAGTATTTT
>TRBJ1-1|TRBV6-5|few|TRBD1
CASSSLTGGGTEAFF
TGTGCCAGCAGTTCCCTCACAGGGGGCGGCACTGAAGCTTTCTTT
>TRBJ1-6|TRBV7-9|few|.
CASSLQASSYNSPLHF
TGTGCCAGCAGCTTGCAGGCCAGCTCCTATAATTCACCCCTCCACTTT
>TRBJ2-5|TRBV28|many|.
CASSPHEPGLQETQYF
TGTGCCAGCAGTCCCCATGAACCGGGACTCCAAGAGACCCAGTACTTC
>TRBJ2-5|TRBV18|many|.
CASSPGAAAQYF
TGTGCCAGCTCACCTGGGGCGGCGGCCCAGTACTTC
>TRBJ2-5|TRBV7-9|.|.
CASSLAQEGVETQYF
TGTGCCAGCAGCTTAGCGCAGGAGGGAGTAGAGACCCAGTACTTC
>TRBJ2-2|TRBV5-1|few|TRBD1
CASRFRQGPNTGELFF
TGCGCCAGCAGATTCAGACAGGGGCCGAACACCGGGGAGCTGTTTTTT
>TRBJ1-2|TRBV3-1|many|.
CASSSSVSYGYTF
TGTGCCAGCAGTTCAAGTGTGTCCTATGGCTACACCTTC
>TRBJ1-1|TRBV6-1|.|.
CASRGETGNTEAFF
TGTGCCAGCAGGGGTGAAACAGGGAACACTGAAGCTTTCTTT
>TRBJ2-7|TRBV6-5|few|TRBD1
CASSYSGGDRVYEQYF
TGTGCCAGCAGTTACTCCGGAGGGGACAGGGTCTACGAGCAGTACTTC
>TRBJ2-7|TRBV9|few|TRBD2
CASSLTSGEVPYEQYF
TGTGCCAGCAGTCTTACTAGCGGAGAGGTCCCCTACGAGCAGTACTTC
>TRBJ2-7|TRBV20-1|many|.
CSAAAVVAREQYF
TGCAGTGCTGCAGCCGTGGTGGCTCGCGAGCAGTACTTC
>TRBJ2-2|TRBV7-2|.|TRBD2
CASSSPRSGTGTGELFF
TGTGCCAGCAGCTCACCCCGAAGCGGGACGGGCACCGGGGAGCTGTTTTTT
>TRBJ2-7|TRBV24-1|many|.
CATRDVNYEQYF
TGTGCCACCAGGGACGTAAACTACGAGCAGTACTTC
>TRBJ2-3|TRBV18|.|.
CASSPPSGFTDTQYF
TGTGCCAGCTCACCCCCAAGCGGTTTCACAGATACGCAGTATTTT
>TRBJ2-7|TRBV7-9|.|.
CASSLWPDHEQYF
TGTGCCAGCAGCTTATGGCCCGACCACGAGCAGTACTTC
>TRBJ1-6|TRBV7-2|many|.
CASSLENSPLHF
TGTGCCAGCAGCTTAGAGAATTCACCCCTCCACTTT
>TRBJ2-7|TRBV20-1|many|.
CSAREGWGDYEQYF
TGCAGTGCTAGAGAGGGTTGGGGGGACTACGAGCAGTACTTC
>TRBJ2-1|TRBV2|.|.
CASSAFRHTLNHYNEQFF
TGTGCCAGCAGTGCTTTTCGGCACACGCTGAACCACTACAATGAGCAGTTCTTC
>TRBJ2-7|TRBV5-1|many|.
CASSLEGGAYEQYF
TGTGCCAGCAGTTTAGAGGGGGGGGCCTACGAGCAGTACTTC
>TRBJ2-3|TRBV30|.|.
CAWSRLSTDTQYF
TGTGCCTGGAGTCGTCTCTCCACAGATACGCAGTATTTT
>TRBJ1-1|TRBV27|few|.
CASSLGRWAEAFF
TGTGCCAGCAGCTTGGGACGGTGGGCTGAAGCTTTCTTT
>TRBJ2-7|TRBV5-1|few|.
CASSLLGDRLDEQYF
TGCGCCAGCAGCTTGTTGGGGGACCGCTTGGACGAGCAGTACTTC
>TRBJ1-5|TRBV4-1|.|.
CATKPRDTDNQPQHF
TGCGCCACCAAACCCCGGGACACCGACAATCAGCCCCAGCATTTT
>TRBJ2-7|TRBV11-2|.|TRBD2
CASSSLAGAVEQYF
TGTGCCAGCAGCTCCCTAGCGGGAGCGGTCGAGCAGTACTTC
>TRBJ2-5|TRBV6-2/TRBV6-3|.|TRBD2
CASSYSPPGLAGVAQETQYF
TGTGCCAGCAGTTACTCACCACCGGGACTAGCGGGAGTGGCCCAAGAGACCCAGTACTTC
>TRBJ2-2|TRBV11-2|many|.
CASSLSAGGELFF
TGTGCCAGCAGCTTATCGGCGGGCGGGGAGCTGTTTTTT
>TRBJ2-1|TRBV5-1|.|TRBD1
CASSLGQGVTYNEQFF
TGCGCCAGCAGCTTGGGGCAGGGGGTGACCTACAATGAGCAGTTCTTC
>TRBJ2-2|TRBV5-1|.|.
CASSLAVTRSANTGELFF
TGCGCCAGCAGCTTGGCGGTTACTAGATCAGCGAACACCGGGGAGCTGTTTTTT
>TRBJ2-1|TRBV12-3/TRBV12-4|few|TRBD2
CASSLQREVYNEQFF
TGTGCCAGCAGTTTACAGCGGGAGGTCTACAATGAGCAGTTCTTC
>TRBJ1-1|TRBV10-2|.|.
CASTGQGEAFF
TGCGCCAGCACCGGTCAGGGGGAAGCTTTCTTT
>TRBJ2-2|TRBV5-1|few|.
CASSLVTGLGTGELFF
TGCGCCAGCAGCTTGGTTACAGGTCTGGGTACCGGGGAGCTGTTTTTT
>TRBJ2-1|TRBV20-1|few|.
CSTPGVNEQFF
TGCAGTACCCCAGGGGTCAATGAGCAGTTCTTC
>TRBJ1-4|TRBV20-1|.|.
CSSSRSGAGGEKLFF
TGCAGTTCTAGTAGGTCCGGGGCCGGAGGGGAAAAACTGTTTTTT
>TRBJ2-4|TRBV20-1|.|.
CSASRAQGKGKNIQYF
TGCAGTGCTAGTCGGGCCCAGGGGAAGGGCAAAAACATTCAGTACTTC
>TRBJ2-5|TRBV20-1|many|TRBD2
CSARAGGYQETQYF
TGCAGTGCTAGAGCGGGGGGGTACCAAGAGACCCAGTACTTC
>TRBJ2-7|TRBV28|many|.
CASSFAGQGAEQYF
TGTGCCAGCAGTTTCGCGGGACAAGGGGCCGAGCAGTACTTC
>TRBJ2-2|TRBV12-3/TRBV12-4|many|.
CASSLVMGMSGELFF
TGTGCCAGCAGTTTAGTCATGGGGATGTCAGGGGAGCTGTTTTTT
>TRBJ1-1|TRBV7-9|.|TRBD1
CASSPTGGGEAFF
TGTGCCAGCAGCCCAACAGGGGGCGGTGAAGCTTTCTTT
>TRBJ1-1|TRBV6-4|many|.
CASSDSDRGTEAFF
TGTGCCAGCAGTGACTCCGACCGTGGCACTGAAGCTTTCTTT
>TRBJ2-7|TRBV4-2|.|TRBD1
CASSQAGTGAYEQYF
TGTGCCAGCAGCCAAGCCGGGACAGGGGCCTACGAGCAGTACTTC
>TRBJ2-4|TRBV12-3/TRBV12-4|many|TRBD1
CASSLQTGRIVQYF
TGTGCCAGCAGCCTTCAGACAGGGCGTATAGTTCAGTACTTC
>TRBJ2-3|TRBV6-2/TRBV6-3|.|.
CASSYGLRATSTDTQYF
TGTGCCAGCAGTTACGGTCTTAGGGCCACTAGCACAGATACGCAGTATTTT
>TRBJ2-7|TRBV20-1|many|.
CSARKDGVYEQYF
TGCAGTGCTAGAAAGGACGGAGTCTACGAGCAGTACTTC